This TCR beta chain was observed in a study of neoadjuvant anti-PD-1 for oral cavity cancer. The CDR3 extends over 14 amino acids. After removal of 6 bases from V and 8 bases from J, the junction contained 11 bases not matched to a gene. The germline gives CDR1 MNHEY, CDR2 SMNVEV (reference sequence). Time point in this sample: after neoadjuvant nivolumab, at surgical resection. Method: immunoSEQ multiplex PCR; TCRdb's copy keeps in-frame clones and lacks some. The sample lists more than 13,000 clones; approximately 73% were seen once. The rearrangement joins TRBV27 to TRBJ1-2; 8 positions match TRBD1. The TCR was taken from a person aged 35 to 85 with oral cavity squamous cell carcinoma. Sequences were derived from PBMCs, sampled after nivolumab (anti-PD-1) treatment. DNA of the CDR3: TGTGCCAGCAGAGACGGCACAGGGGGTAAGGGCTACACCTTC. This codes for CASRDGTGGKGYTF.